This T cell receptor (beta chain) derives from a study of neurological immune-mediated disorders. cDNA was made by 5'RACE with 10-nucleotide random UMIs. One entry per CDR3 protein results from TCRdb running MiXCR on the 5' RACE reads. The data show approximately 16,000 distinct CDR3 sequences, 20% to 25% seen once. Findings and limits, study-wide: TCR-beta repertoires seemed private in all groups, with no expanded CDR3 amino acid sequences shared.

CDR3 length: 16 residues. CDR1 and CDR2 (germline): SGHVS, FQNEAQ. V lost 5 bases to trimming and J lost 3 bases; unmatched junction nucleotides: 8. This clonotype showed up many times. Its target is not known. Blood bank volunteers in Maryland, USA, served as healthy controls. The chain employs TRBV7-8 and TRBJ2-5; 11 positions match TRBD2. The sample consisted of PBMCs. This sequence was found in a man in his fifties in good health. This CDR3 reads CASSPSATSGKETQYF. The CDR3 region has the DNA TGTGCCAGCAGCCCTTCTGCGACTAGCGGGAAAGAGACCCAGTACTTC.